This TCR beta chain was observed in a study of chemoradiotherapy in HPV16-positive cancers (dated by TCRdb to between 2020 and 2023). Looking at the study overall: Candidate HPV-specific T-cell clones and common TCR motifs were defined by functional T-cell assays performed on cells from a couple of HPV16-positive patients. Whether T-cell immunity against the HPV oncoproteins E6 and E7 changes during chemoradiotherapy and whether survival is affected by this immunity were examined in the study. Next, the candidate HPV-specific TCRs and motifs were followed in TCR repertoires from more than 70 patients with HPV-related cancers. General findings and caveats noted by the study authors: Expansion of candidate HPV-specific clones and E7-related TCR motifs was observed in the tumor microenvironment during treatment, whereas no such expansion was observed for non-HPV-specific T cells. The survival association was reported for HPV16-positive patients, and the functional definition of HPV-specific T cells was derived from only a couple of HPV16-positive patients. In HPV16-positive patients, expansion of HPV-responsive T cells during chemoradiotherapy was associated with improved recurrence-free survival.

As for this clone: Its antigen is still unknown. No much larger clonotype is one base removed from it; base qualities were not supplied.

Because repertoires were sampled repeatedly during chemoradiotherapy, clonal expansion in the tumor microenvironment could be followed. The library was made by the immunoSEQ multiplex PCR assay. This is the immuneACCESS table as TCRdb keeps it, with only in-frame sequences that have V and J called. A part of the clones is gone; compared with another copy, unresolved V genes explain less than half, and the rest is unexplained. This sample comprises 45,000 to 60,000 clones, about 88% of them detected only once. Roughly 3.3% of the sample lies in the top ten. The CDR3 measures 15 amino acids from cysteine to phenylalanine. The retained sequence is limited to the CDR3, 45 bases, with the frame set at the first base. V is cut by 1 base and J by 4 bases, and the space between the germline ends is 11 bases. Per the germline V gene, KGHSH is the CDR1 and LQKENI is the CDR2.

Sequenced here: blood, sampled from a patient who underwent chemoradiotherapy. The V and J genes are TRBV18 and TRBJ1-3; no D gene can be assigned with confidence. This clonotype originated in a human donor with HPV-associated anogenital cancer. The CDR3 is CASSPRQATGNTIYF. The nucleotides are TGTGCCAGCTCACCACGGCAAGCAACAGGAAACACCATATATTTT.